This TCR beta chain was sequenced during a study of technical replicates of blood from a handful of donors. Assay used: immunoSEQ multiplex PCR; TCRdb lists only in-frame clones, some missing. Among roughly 79,000 clones listed, over 75% were seen once. V lost 5 bases and J lost 4, with 8 bases in between. In germline, CDR1 is MRHNA, CDR2 SNTAGT. This CDR3 comprises 13 residues. V gene TRBV6-4 combines with J gene TRBJ2-2; D unresolved. The sequenced sample was PBMCs. The sequence was obtained from a human donor in good health. Some clones in this sample may be carry-over from other donors' samples. For the CDR3, the DNA is TGTGCCAGCAGTCAAGCTAGCACCGGGGAGCTGTTTTTT. It translates to CASSQASTGELFF.